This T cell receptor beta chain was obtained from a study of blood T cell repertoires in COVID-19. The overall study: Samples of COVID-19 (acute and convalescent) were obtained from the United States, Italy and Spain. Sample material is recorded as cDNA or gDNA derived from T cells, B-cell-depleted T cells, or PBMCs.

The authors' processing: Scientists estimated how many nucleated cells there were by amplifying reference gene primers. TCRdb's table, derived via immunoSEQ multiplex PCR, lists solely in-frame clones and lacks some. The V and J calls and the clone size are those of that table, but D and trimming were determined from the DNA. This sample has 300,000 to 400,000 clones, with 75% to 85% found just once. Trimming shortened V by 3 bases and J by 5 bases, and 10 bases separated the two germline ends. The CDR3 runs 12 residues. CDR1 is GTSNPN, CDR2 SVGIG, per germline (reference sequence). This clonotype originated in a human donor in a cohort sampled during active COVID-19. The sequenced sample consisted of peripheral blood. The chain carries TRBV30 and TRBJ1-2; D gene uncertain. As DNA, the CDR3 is TGTGCCTGGAGCCGCCCCCTATATGGCTACACCTTC. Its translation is CAWSRPLYGYTF.